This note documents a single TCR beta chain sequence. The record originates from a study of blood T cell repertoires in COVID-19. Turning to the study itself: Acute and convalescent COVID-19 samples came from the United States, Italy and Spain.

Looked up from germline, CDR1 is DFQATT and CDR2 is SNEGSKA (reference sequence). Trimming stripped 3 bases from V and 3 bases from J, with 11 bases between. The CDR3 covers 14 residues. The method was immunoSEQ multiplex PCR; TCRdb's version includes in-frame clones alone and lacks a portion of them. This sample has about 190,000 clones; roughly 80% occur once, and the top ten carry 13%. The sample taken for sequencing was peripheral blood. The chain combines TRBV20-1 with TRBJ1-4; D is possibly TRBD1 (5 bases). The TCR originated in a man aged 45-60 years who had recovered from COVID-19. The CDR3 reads CSASRGEANEKLFF. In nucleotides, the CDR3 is TGCAGTGCTAGTAGAGGGGAGGCTAATGAAAAACTGTTTTTT.